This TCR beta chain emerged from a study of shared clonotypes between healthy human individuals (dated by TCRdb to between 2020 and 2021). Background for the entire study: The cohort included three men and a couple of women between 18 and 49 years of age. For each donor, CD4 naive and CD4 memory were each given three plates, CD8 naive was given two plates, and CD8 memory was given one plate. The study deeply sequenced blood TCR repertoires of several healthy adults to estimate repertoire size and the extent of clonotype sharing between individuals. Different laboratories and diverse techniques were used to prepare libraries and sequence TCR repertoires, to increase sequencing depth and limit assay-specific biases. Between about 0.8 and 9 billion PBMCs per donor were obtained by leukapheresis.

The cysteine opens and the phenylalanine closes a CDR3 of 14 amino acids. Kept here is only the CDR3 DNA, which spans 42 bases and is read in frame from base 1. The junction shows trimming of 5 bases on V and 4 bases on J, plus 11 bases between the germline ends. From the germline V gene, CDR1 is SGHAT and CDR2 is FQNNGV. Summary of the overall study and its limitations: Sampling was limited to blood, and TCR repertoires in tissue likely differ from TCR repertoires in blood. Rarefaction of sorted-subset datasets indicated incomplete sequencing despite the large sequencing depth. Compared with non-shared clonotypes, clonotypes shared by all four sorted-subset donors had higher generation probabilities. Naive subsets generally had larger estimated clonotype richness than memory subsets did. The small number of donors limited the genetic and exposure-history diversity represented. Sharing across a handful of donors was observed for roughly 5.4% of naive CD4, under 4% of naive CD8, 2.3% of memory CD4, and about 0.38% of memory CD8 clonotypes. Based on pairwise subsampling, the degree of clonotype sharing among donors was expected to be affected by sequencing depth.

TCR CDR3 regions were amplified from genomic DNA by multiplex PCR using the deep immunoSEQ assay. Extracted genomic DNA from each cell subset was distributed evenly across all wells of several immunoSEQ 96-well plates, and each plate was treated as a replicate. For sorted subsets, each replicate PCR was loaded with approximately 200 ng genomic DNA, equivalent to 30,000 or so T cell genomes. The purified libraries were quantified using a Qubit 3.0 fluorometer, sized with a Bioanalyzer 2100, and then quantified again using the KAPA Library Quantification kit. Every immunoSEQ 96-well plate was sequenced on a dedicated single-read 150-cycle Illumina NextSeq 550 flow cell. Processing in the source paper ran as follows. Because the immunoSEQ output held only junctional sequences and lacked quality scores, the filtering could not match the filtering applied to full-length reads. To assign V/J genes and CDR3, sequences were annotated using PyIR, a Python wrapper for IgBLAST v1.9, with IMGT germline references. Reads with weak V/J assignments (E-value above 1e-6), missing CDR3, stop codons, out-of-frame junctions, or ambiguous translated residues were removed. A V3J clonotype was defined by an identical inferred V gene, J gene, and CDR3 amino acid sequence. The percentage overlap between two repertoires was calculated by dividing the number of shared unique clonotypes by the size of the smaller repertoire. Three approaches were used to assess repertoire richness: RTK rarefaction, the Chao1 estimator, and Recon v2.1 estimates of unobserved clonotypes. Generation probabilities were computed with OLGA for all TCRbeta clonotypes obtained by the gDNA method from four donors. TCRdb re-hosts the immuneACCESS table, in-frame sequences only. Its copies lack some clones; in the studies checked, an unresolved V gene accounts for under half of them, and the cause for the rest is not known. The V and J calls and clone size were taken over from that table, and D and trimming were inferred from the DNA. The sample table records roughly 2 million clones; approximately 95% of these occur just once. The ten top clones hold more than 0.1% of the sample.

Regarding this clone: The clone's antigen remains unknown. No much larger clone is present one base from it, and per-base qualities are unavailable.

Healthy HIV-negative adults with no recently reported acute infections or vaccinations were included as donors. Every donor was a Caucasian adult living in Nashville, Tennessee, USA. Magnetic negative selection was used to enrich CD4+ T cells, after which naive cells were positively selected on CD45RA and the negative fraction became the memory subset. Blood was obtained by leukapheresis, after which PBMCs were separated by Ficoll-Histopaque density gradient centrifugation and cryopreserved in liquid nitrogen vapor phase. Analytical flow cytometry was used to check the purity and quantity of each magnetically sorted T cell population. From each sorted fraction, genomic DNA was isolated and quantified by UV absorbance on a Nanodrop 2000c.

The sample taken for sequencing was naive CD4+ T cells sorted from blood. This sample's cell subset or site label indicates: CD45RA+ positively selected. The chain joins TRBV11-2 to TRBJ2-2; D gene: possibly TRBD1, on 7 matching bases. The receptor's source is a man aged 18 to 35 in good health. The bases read TGTGCCAGCAGCCAGGGGGGACCCACCGGGGAGCTGTTTTTT. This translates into CASSQGGPTGELFF.